The 21 T cell receptor beta chains below all came from one sample that was sequenced in a study of identical twins. A single record per CDR3 protein comes from TCRdb applying MiXCR to the 5' RACE reads. The table lists 430,000 or so distinct CDR3 sequences, approximately 25% of them singletons. These same records also appear under a second study, on T cells expressing NK-cell markers.

The specimen was CD4+ T cells sorted from blood. These receptor sequences come from a woman aged 18-30 years in good health.

This clonotype was recorded a few times. This rearrangement joins TRBV20-1 to TRBJ2-1, with 7 bases that match TRBD2. This CDR3 has 12 residues. Trimming cost V 8 bases and J 7 bases; bases outside gene matches: 8. Germline CDR1 DFQATT, CDR2 SNEGSKA (reference sequence). CDR3 sequence (DNA): TGCAGTTCTATTAGCGGGTGGAATGAGCAGTTCTTC. Its protein is CSSISGWNEQFF.

This clonotype came up a few times. The CDR3 region is CSVEARLAGTPYNEQFF. CDR3 coding DNA: TGCAGCGTTGAAGCCAGACTAGCGGGTACTCCATACAATGAGCAGTTCTTC. The chain carries TRBV29-1 and TRBJ2-1; TRBD2 agrees at 10 bases. The CDR3 has 17 residues. Germline V lookup: CDR1 SQVTM, CDR2 ANQGSEA. Trimming removed 1 base from V and 4 bases from J; junction bases left unmatched: 10.

The rearrangement joins TRBV7-8 to TRBJ1-2; 10 bases match TRBD1. The junction had 6 bases not matched to a gene; V was cut back by 4 bases and J by 4 bases. Germline lookup yields CDR1 SGHVS and CDR2 FQNEAQ. The CDR3 length is 15 residues. Here the CDR3 reads CASSSPGQGSYGYTF. CDR3 DNA sequence: TGTGCCAGCAGCTCCCCGGGACAGGGGTCCTATGGCTACACCTTC. Full variable domain (missing parts from reference TRBV7-8 and TRBJ1-2): GAGVSQSPRYKVAKRGQDVALRCDPISGHVSLFWYQQALGQGPEFLTYFQNEAQLDKSGLPSDRFFAERPEGSVSTLKIQRTQQEDSAVYLCASSSPGQGSYGYTFGSGTRLTVV.

In its sample, this clonotype was seen a few times. The gene calls are TRBV5-1 and TRBJ2-2; 9 bases agree with TRBD1. Trimming cost V 4 bases and J 5 bases; bases outside gene matches: 9. Germline values: CDR1 SGHRS, CDR2 YFSETQ. The CDR3 is 16 amino acids. CDR3 nucleotide sequence: TGCGCCAGCAGCGCCCGTACAGGGGGCGCGACCGGGGAGCTGTTTTTT. Translation: CASSARTGGATGELFF.

J is TRBJ2-1 and V is TRBV10-1; 7 nucleotides agree with TRBD1. The CDR3 contains 15 residues. Trimming at V came to 5 bases and at J to 6 bases, leaving 10 bases not matched to a gene. Germline loops: CDR1 WNHNN, CDR2 SYGVQD (reference sequence). The CDR3 sequence is CASSPTGFGGNEQFF. CDR3 bases: TGCGCCAGCAGTCCGACAGGGTTTGGGGGCAATGAGCAGTTCTTC.

V gene TRBV7-6 combines with J gene TRBJ2-2; D remains unclear. The CDR3 consists of 13 residues. CDR1 and CDR2 from the germline V gene are SGHVS and FNYEAQ. V gave up 2 bases and J gave up 5 bases, with 6 bases separating them. DNA of the CDR3: TGTGCCAGCAGCTTACAAACAACCGGGGAGCTGTTTTTT. This gives the protein CASSLQTTGELFF.

The J gene is TRBJ2-7, the V gene TRBV20-1; D remains unclear. Trimming removed 6 bases at V and 2 bases at J, with 11 bases between. The CDR3 is 12 residues long. In germline, CDR1 is DFQATT, CDR2 SNEGSKA (reference sequence). The chain's CDR3 is CSAPDRTYEQYF. CDR3 nucleotides: TGCAGTGCACCGGACCGGACCTACGAGCAGTACTTC.

Comment on this clonotype: The junction departs from the called germline gene at one end, perhaps through a read error. The chain has TRBV6-2 or TRBV6-3 and TRBJ1-2; TRBD1 aligns across 7 bases. Germline V CDR1 and CDR2: MNHEY, SVGEGT. This CDR3 is built from 12 residues. CDR3 sequence (DNA): TGTGCCAGCAGTTACTCGTATGGGGACAGCGACTTC. It yields the protein CASSYSYGDSDF.

In this sample, this clonotype turned up a few times. The chain joins TRBV6-2 or TRBV6-3 to TRBJ2-1; 8 bases align to TRBD2. This CDR3 contains 14 residues. The germline V gene encodes CDR1 MNHEY and CDR2 SVGEGT. V lost 8 bases, J lost 0 bases, and 3 bases stayed unmatched. CDR3 residues: CASGGTSSYNEQFF. CDR3 sequence (DNA): TGTGCCAGCGGGGGGACTAGCTCCTACAATGAGCAGTTCTTC.

The chain joins TRBV2 to TRBJ1-6, with D unclear. Trimming took 3 bases from V and 12 from J, leaving 3 bases between them. The length of the CDR3 is 10 residues. Germline lookup yields CDR1 SNHLY and CDR2 FYNNEI. The CDR3 coding sequence is TGTGCCAGCAGTGATGGACCCCTCCACTTT. This sequence encodes CASSDGPLHF.

This clonotype was counted a few times. V usage is TRBV15 and J usage is TRBJ2-3; D ambiguous. The CDR3 totals 14 residues. Looked up from germline, CDR1 is LNHNV and CDR2 is YYDKDF (reference sequence). Trimming took 0 bases from V and 2 from J, leaving 6 bases between them. The CDR3 coding sequence is TGTGCCACCAGCAGAGATCTCTACACAGATACGCAGTATTTT. Translation gives CATSRDLYTDTQYF.

The chain joins TRBV12-3 or TRBV12-4 to TRBJ2-1; 7 bases line up with TRBD2. This CDR3 spans 15 amino acids. V lost 4 bases to trimming and J lost 7 bases; unmatched junction nucleotides: 10. The CDR3 protein is CASSSFSGLLNEQFF. The CDR3 DNA reads as TGTGCCAGCAGTTCCTTCTCGGGACTATTAAATGAGCAGTTCTTC.

The chain employs TRBV27 and TRBJ2-7, with D possibly matching TRBD2 (5 bases). The length of the CDR3 is 14 residues. Germline assignment: CDR1 MNHEY and CDR2 SMNVEV (reference sequence). V lost 6 bases, J lost 2 bases, and 14 bases lay in between. The CDR3 spells CASSARTGPYEQYF. DNA of the CDR3: TGTGCCAGCAGCGCCCGGACTGGCCCCTACGAGCAGTACTTC.

This rearrangement joins TRBV20-1 to TRBJ1-3; D is uncertain. V lost 3 bases, J lost 0 bases, and 9 bases lay in between. CDR3 length: 14 residues. Germline loops: CDR1 DFQATT, CDR2 SNEGSKA (reference sequence). The CDR3 protein is CSASERNSGNTIYF. In nucleotides, the CDR3 is TGCAGTGCTAGTGAGCGAAACTCTGGAAACACCATATATTTT.

This clonotype was seen repeatedly, ten times or more. The chain employs TRBV12-3 or TRBV12-4 and TRBJ2-4, with 7 bases matching TRBD2. This CDR3 is 16 amino acids long. J was trimmed by 8 bases and V by 5 bases; bases with no gene match: 15. In DNA, the CDR3 is TGTGCCAGCAGTCCACACCGAGGGGAGGGGTCAGACATTCAGTACTTC. This sequence encodes CASSPHRGEGSDIQYF.

In this sample, this clonotype turned up a few times. The gene calls are TRBV5-5 and TRBJ2-1; 11 bases are a match to TRBD2. V lost 5 bases to trimming and J lost 6 bases; unmatched junction nucleotides: 7. Germline V gene lookup returns CDR1 SGHKS and CDR2 YYEKEE (reference sequence). The CDR3 loop spans 15 amino acids. In nucleotides, the CDR3 is TGTGCCAGCAGGTCCGGACTAGCGGGTTCCAATGAGCAGTTCTTC. Translated, it gives CASRSGLAGSNEQFF.

The rearrangement joins TRBV10-1 to TRBJ2-7; tentatively, D is TRBD1 (6 bases). This CDR3 has 16 amino acids. CDR1 and CDR2 from the germline V gene are WNHNN and SYGVQD (reference sequence). The V end lost 6 bases, the J end lost 0 bases, and 18 bases lay between the germline ends. CDR3 bases: TGCGCCAGCAGACCCGATCGGACAGCCGGCTCCTACGAGCAGTACTTC. Translated: CASRPDRTAGSYEQYF.

Only a few counts were recorded for this clonotype. The chain combines TRBV20-1 with TRBJ1-5, with 7 bases matching TRBD1. The V segment lost 6 bases and the J segment 2 bases; nucleotides outside the gene matches: 4. The CDR3 loop spans 13 amino acids. Germline V gives CDR1 DFQATT, CDR2 SNEGSKA (reference sequence). This CDR3 is CSAIDRGNQPQHF. Here the CDR3 DNA reads TGCAGTGCGATCGACAGGGGCAATCAGCCCCAGCATTTT.

This chain uses TRBV15 with TRBJ2-5; D is undetermined. The V gene lost 0 bases and the J gene lost 5 bases, with 7 bases spanning the gap. The CDR3 contains 13 residues. Germline V gene lookup returns CDR1 LNHNV and CDR2 YYDKDF (reference sequence). CDR3 coding DNA: TGTGCCACCAGCAGAGATCGGTGGGAGACCCAGTACTTC. It translates to CATSRDRWETQYF.

The V gene is TRBV6-1, the J gene TRBJ2-7, with 7 bases matching TRBD1. The CDR3 is made up of 16 amino acids. J gave up 2 bases and V 5 bases, and 12 bases lay outside the gene matches. Germline CDR1 is MNHNS and CDR2 is SASEGT. CDR3 residues: CASSPSRTGVTYEQYF. In DNA, the CDR3 is TGTGCCAGCAGTCCCTCCCGGACAGGTGTGACCTACGAGCAGTACTTC.

The chain links TRBV12-3 or TRBV12-4 to TRBJ2-7; D might be TRBD1 or TRBD2, each matching 5 bases. V was shortened by 5 bases and J by 9 bases, with 20 bases between the two germline ends. The CDR3 consists of 14 residues. The CDR3 loop is CASSRDARLGWQYF. CDR3 DNA sequence: TGTGCCAGCAGTCGGGACGCTCGATTAGGATGGCAGTACTTC.